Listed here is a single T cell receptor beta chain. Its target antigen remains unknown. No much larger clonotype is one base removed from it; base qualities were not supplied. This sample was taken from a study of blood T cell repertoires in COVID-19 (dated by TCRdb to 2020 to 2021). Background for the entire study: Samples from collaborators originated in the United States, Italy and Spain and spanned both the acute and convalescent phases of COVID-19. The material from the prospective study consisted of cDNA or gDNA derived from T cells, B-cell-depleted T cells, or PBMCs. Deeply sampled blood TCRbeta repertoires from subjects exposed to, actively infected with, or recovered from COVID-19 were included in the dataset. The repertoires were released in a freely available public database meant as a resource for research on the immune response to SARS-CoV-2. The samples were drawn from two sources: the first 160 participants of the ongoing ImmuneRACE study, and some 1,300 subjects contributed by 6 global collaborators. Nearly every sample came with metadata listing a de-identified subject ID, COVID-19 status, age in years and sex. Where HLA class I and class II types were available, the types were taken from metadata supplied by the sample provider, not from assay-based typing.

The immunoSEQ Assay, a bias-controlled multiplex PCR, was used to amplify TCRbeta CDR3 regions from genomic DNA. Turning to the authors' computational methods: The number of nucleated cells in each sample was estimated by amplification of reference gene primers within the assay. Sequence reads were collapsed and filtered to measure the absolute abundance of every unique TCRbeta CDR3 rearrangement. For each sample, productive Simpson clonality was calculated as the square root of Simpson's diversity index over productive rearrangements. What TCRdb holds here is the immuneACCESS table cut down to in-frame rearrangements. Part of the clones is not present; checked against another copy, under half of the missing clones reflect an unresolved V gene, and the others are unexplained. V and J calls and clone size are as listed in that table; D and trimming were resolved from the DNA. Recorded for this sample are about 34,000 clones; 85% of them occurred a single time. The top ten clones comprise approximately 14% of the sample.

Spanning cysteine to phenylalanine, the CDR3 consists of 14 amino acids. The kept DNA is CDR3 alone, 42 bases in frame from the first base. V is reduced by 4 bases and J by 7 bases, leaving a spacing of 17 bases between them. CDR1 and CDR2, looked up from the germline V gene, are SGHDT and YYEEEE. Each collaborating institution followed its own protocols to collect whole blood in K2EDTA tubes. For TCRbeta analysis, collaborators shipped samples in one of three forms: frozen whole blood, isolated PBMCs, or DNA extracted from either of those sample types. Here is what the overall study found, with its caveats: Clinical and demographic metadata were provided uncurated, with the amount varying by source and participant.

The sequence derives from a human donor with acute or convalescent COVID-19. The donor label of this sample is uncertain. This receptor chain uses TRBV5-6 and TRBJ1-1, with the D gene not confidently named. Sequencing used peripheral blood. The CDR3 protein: CASSRTNQEGEAFF. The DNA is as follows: TGTGCCAGCAGCAGGACCAATCAAGAGGGTGAAGCTTTCTTT. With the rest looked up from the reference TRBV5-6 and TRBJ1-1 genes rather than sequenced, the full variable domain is DAGVTQSPTHLIKTRGQQVTLRCSPKSGHDTVSWYQQALGQGPQFIFQYYEEEERQRGNFPDRFSGHQFPNYSSELNVNALLLGDSALYLCASSRTNQEGEAFFGQGTRLTVV.